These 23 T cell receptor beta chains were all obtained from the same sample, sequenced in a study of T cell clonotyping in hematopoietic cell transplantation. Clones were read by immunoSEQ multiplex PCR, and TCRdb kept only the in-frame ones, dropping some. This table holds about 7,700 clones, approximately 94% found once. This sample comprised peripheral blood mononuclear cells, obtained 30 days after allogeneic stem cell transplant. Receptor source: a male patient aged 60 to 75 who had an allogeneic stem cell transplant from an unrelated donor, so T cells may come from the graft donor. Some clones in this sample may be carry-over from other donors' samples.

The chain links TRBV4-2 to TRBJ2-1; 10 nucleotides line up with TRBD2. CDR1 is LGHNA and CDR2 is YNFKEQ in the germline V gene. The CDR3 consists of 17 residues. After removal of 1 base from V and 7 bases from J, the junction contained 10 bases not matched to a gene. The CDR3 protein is CASSQVQGTSGVNEQFF. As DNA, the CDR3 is TGTGCCAGCAGCCAAGTCCAGGGAACTAGCGGGGTGAATGAGCAGTTCTTC.

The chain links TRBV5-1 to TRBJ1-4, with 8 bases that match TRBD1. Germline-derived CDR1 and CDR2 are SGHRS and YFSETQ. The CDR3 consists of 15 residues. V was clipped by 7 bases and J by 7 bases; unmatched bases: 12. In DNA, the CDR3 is TGCGCCAGCGCCGCCCGAGGACAGGGTAGTGAAAAACTGTTTTTT. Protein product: CASAARGQGSEKLFF.

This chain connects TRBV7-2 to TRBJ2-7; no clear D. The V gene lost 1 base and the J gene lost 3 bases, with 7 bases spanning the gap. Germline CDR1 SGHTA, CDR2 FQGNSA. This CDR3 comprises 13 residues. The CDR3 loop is CASSLGNYYEQYF. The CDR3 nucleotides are TGTGCCAGCAGCTTAGGGAACTACTACGAGCAGTACTTC.

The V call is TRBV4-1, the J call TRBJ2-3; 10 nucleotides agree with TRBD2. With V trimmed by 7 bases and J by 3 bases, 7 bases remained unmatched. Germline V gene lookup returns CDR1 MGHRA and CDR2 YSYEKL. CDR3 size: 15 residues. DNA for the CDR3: TGCGCCAGCAAGCTAGCGGGAGTTGAAACAGATACGCAGTATTTT. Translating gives CASKLAGVETDTQYF.

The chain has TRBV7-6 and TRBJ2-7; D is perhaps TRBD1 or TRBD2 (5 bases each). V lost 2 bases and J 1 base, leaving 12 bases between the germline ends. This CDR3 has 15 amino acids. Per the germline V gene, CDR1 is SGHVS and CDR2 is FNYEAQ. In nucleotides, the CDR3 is TGTGCCAGCAGCTTAAGTCGTGGGGGTTCCTACGAGCAGTACTTC. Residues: CASSLSRGGSYEQYF. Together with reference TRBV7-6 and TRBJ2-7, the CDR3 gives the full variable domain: GAGVSQSPRYKVTKRGQDVALRCDPISGHVSLYWYRQALGQGPEFLTYFNYEAQQDKSGLPNDRFSAERPEGSISTLTIQRTEQRDSAMYRCASSLSRGGSYEQYFGPGTRLTVT.

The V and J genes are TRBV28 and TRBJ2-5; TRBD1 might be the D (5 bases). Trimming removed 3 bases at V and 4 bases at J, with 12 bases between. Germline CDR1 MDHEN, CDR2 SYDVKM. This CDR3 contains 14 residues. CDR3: CASSFQGMRETQYF. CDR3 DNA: TGTGCCAGCAGTTTTCAGGGAATGAGAGAGACCCAGTACTTC.

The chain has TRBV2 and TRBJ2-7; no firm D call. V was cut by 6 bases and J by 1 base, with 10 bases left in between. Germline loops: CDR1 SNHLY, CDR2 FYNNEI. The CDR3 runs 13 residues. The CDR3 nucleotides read TGTGCCAGCAGGCATATTGGGTCCTACGAGCAGTACTTC. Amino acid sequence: CASRHIGSYEQYF.

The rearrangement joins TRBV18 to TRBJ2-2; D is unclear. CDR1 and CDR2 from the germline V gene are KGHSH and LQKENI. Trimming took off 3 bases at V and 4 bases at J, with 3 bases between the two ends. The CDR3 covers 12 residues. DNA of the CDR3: TGTGCCAGCTCACCTCGCACCGGGGAGCTGTTTTTT. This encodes CASSPRTGELFF.

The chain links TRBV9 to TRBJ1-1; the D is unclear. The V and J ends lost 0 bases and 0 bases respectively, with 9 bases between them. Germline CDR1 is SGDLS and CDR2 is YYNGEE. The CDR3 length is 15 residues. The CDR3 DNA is TGTGCCAGCAGCGTAGAAGTGGGTATGAACACTGAAGCTTTCTTT. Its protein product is CASSVEVGMNTEAFF.

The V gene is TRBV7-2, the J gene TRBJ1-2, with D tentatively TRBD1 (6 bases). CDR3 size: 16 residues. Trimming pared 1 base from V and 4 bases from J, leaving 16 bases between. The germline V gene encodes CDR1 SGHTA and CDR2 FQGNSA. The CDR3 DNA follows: TGTGCCAGCAGCTTAGATTGGGGGGGCGCCGGCTATGGCTACACCTTC. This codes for CASSLDWGGAGYGYTF.

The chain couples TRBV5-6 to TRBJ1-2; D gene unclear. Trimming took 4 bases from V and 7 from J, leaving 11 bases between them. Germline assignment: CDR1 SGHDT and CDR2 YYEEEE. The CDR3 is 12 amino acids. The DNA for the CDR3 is TGTGCCAGCAGCCCTGGCGGAGGTGGCTACACCTTC. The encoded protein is CASSPGGGGYTF. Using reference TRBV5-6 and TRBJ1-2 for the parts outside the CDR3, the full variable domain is DAGVTQSPTHLIKTRGQQVTLRCSPKSGHDTVSWYQQALGQGPQFIFQYYEEEERQRGNFPDRFSGHQFPNYSSELNVNALLLGDSALYLCASSPGGGGYTFGSGTRLTVV.

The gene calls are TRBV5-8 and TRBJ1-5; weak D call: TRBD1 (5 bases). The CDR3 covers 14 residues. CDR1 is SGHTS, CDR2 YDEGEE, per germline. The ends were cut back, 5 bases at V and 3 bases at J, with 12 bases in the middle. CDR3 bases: TGTGCCAGCAGACCTCGGGGGTTCAATCAGCCCCAGCATTTT. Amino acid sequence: CASRPRGFNQPQHF.

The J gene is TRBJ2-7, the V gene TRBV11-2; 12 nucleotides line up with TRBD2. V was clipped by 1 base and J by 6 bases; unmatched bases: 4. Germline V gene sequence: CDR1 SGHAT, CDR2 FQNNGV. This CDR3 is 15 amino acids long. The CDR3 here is CASSLGGLAGSEQYF. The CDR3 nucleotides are TGTGCCAGCAGCTTAGGAGGACTAGCGGGAAGCGAGCAGTACTTC.

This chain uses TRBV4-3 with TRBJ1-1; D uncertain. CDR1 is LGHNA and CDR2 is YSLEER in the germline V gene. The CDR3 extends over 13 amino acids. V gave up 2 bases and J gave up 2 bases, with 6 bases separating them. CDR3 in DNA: TGCGCCAGCAGCCAAATTCAAAACACTGAAGCTTTCTTT. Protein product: CASSQIQNTEAFF.

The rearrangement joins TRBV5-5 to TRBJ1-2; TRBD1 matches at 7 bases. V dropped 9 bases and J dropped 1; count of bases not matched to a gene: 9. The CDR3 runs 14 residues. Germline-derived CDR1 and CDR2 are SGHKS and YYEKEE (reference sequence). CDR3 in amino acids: CATSGQSHNYGYTF. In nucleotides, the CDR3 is TGTGCCACCTCGGGACAGAGTCATAACTATGGCTACACCTTC.

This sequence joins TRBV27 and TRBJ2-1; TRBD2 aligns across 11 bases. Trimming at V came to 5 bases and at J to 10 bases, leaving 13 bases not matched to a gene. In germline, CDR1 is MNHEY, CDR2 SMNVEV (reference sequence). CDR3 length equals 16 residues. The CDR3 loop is CASSPPGTSGDQEQFF. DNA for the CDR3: TGTGCCAGCAGTCCGCCCGGGACTAGCGGAGACCAAGAGCAGTTCTTC.

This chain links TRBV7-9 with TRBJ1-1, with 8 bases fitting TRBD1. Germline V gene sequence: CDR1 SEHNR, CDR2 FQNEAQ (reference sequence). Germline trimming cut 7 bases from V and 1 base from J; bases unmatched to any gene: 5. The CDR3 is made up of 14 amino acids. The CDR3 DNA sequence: TGTGCCAGCACCACGGACAGGGAGAACACTGAAGCTTTCTTT. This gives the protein CASTTDRENTEAFF.

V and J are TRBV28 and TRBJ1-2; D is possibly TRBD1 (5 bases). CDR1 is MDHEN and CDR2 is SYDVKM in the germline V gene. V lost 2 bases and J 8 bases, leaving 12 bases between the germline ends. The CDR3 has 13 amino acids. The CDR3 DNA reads TGTGCCAGCAGTTTAGGGGAGGGACGCGGCTACACCTTC. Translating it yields CASSLGEGRGYTF.

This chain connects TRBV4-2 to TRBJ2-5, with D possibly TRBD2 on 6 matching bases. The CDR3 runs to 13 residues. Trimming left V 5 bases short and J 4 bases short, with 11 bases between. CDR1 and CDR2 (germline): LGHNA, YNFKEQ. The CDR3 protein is CASSETSLETQYF. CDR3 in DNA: TGTGCCAGCAGCGAGACTAGTTTAGAGACCCAGTACTTC.

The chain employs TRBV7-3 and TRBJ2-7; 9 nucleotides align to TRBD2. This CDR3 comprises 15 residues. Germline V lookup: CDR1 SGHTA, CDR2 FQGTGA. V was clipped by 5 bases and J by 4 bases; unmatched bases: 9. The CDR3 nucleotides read TGTGCCAGCAGCCCTAGCGGGACTACCCTTTACGAGCAGTACTTC. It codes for CASSPSGTTLYEQYF.

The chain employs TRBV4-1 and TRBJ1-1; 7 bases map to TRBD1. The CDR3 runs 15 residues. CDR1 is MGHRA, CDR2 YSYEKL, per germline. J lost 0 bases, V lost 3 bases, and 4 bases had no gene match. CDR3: CASSQQDRLNTEAFF. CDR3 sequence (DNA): TGCGCCAGCAGCCAGCAGGACAGGTTGAACACTGAAGCTTTCTTT.

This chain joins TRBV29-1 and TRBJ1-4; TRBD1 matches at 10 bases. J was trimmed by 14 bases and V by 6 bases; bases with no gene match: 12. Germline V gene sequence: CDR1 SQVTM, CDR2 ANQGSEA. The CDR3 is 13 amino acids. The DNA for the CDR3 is TGCAGCGTGAGGACAGGGGGTTCTATGACTCTGTTTTTT. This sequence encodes CSVRTGGSMTLFF.

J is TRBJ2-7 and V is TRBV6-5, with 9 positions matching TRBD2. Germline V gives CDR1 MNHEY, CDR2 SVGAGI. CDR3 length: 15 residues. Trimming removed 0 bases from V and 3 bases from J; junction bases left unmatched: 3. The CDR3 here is CASSYSGSGSYEQYF. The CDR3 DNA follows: TGTGCCAGCAGTTACTCGGGTAGCGGGAGCTACGAGCAGTACTTC.